The rows below give T cell receptor beta chains drawn from one sample of a study of T-cell memory formation after mild COVID-19. TCRdb recomputed calls from the 5' RACE reads with MiXCR, one row per CDR3 protein. The repertoire holds more than 300,000 distinct CDR3 sequences, with about 20% as singletons. The sequenced sample consisted of PBMCs or a T cell subset sorted from them (not recorded which). The origin of the receptors is a man between 18 and 29 years old who had mild COVID-19 (a few samples of this study predate the infection). Cell type and time point are not known. Each CDR3 is given without its conserved first and last residue. The order of the fields is CDR3 protein, V gene, J gene.

SSTDARSSYEQY	TRBV20-1	TRBJ2-7
AISELGATGELF	TRBV10-3	TRBJ2-2
ASDRGGIDTQY	TRBV19	TRBJ2-3
ATSEGDGASTDTQY	TRBV24-1	TRBJ2-3
ASSPQPSGGIGELF	TRBV7-9	TRBJ2-2
ASSLRQNYGYT	TRBV7-2	TRBJ1-2
ASSTRDGSYEQY	TRBV19	TRBJ2-7
ASSRPRGGADTQY	TRBV12-3/TRBV12-4	TRBJ2-3
ASSPRQISGNTIY	TRBV12-3/TRBV12-4	TRBJ1-3
ASSYVFSGNTIY	TRBV7-8	TRBJ1-3
ASSLDRVDGELF	TRBV12-3/TRBV12-4	TRBJ2-2
ASTTGLAGENEQF	TRBV7-2	TRBJ2-1
ASSFSGGARGNTIY	TRBV5-4	TRBJ1-3
ASSPGRRSDEQF	TRBV5-1	TRBJ2-1
ASSLGIQAGNTEAF	TRBV5-6	TRBJ1-1
ATSRVGGAGNEQF	TRBV15	TRBJ2-1
ASTTLSSEAF	TRBV7-8	TRBJ1-1